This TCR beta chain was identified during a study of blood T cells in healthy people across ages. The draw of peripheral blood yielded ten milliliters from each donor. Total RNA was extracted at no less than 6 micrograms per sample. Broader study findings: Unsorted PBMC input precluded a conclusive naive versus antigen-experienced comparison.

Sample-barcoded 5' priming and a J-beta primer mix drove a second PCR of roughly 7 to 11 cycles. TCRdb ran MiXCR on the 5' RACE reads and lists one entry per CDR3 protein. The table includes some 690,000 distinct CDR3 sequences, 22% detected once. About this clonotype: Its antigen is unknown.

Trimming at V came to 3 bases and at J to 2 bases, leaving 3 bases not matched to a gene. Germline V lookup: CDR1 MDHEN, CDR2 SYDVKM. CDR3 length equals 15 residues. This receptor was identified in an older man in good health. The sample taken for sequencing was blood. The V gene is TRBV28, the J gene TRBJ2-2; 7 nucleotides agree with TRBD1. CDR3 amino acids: CASSLTGINTGELFF. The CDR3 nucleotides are TGTGCCAGCAGTTTGACAGGGATTAACACCGGGGAGCTGTTTTTT.